This T cell receptor (beta chain) appears in the sequencing data of a study of cytomegalovirus exposure and HLA in healthy donors. Findings of the study overall: TCR association rates varied by HLA locus in a later analysis, with DRB1 highest and HLA-C lowest. 15,000 to 20,000 TCR beta sequences were associated with HLA alleles at 0.05 false discovery rate in a later analysis. Later analysis identified a missense DCLRE1C variant that was linked to TCR beta V- and J-gene trimming.

Both 60 Vbeta primers and 13 Jbeta primers went into the PCR. Some clones are missing from TCRdb's copy, which holds only in-frame ones; the method was immunoSEQ multiplex PCR. Of around 200,000 clones detected, roughly 80% appear once; the ten largest clones hold roughly 1.5%. Turning to this clone: The antigen is undetermined.

Trimming took 6 bases from V and 2 from J, leaving 13 bases between them. The CDR3 length is 14 residues. Germline CDR1 and CDR2: LNHDA and SQIVND (reference sequence). Donors were ostensibly healthy at sampling, although undocumented immune exposures were probable. Sequencing was done on a sample of PBMCs. The chain has TRBV19 and TRBJ1-2, with D possibly matching TRBD1 (6 bases). The TCR was taken from a girl aged 10 to 17 in good health and CMV-seronegative. The CDR3 reads CASRSTRGNYGYTF. The CDR3 nucleotides are TGTGCCAGTAGATCAACCAGGGGAAACTATGGCTACACCTTC. The full variable domain, completed using reference TRBV19 and TRBJ1-2, is DGGITQSPKYLFRKEGQNVTLSCEQNLNHDAMYWYRQDPGQGLRLIYYSQIVNDFQKGDIAEGYSVSREKKESFPLTVTSAQKNPTAFYLCASRSTRGNYGYTFGSGTRLTVV.